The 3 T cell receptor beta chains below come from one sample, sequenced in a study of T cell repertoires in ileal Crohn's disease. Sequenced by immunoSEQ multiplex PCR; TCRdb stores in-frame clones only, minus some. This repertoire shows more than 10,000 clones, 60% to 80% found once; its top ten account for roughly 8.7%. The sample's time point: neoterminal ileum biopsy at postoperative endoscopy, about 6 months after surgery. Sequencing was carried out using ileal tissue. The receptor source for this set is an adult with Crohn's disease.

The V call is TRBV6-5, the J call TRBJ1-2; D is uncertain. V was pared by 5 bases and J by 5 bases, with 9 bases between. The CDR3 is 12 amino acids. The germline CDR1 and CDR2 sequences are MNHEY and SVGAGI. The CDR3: CASSEILYGYTF. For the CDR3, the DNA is TGTGCCAGCAGTGAGATCTTATATGGCTACACCTTC.

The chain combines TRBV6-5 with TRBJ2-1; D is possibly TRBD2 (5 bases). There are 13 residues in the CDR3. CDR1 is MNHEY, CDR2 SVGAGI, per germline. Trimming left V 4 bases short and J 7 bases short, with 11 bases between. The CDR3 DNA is TGTGCCAGCAGTTTCCTCCTAGCAAATGAGCAGTTCTTC. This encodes CASSFLLANEQFF.

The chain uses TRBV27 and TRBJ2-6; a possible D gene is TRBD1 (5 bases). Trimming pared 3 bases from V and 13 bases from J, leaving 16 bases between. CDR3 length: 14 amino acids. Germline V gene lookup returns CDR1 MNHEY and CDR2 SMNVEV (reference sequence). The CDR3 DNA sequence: TGTGCCAGCAGTTTGATGAGACAGCCTCTAGTCCTGACTTTC. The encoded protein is CASSLMRQPLVLTF.